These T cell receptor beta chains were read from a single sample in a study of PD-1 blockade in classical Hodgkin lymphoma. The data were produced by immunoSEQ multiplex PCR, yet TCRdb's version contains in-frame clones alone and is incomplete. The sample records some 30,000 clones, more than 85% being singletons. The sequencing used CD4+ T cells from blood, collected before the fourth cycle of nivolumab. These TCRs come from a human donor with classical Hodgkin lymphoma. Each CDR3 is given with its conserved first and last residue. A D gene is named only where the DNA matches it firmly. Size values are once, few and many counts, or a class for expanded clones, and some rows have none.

cdr3_nt: TGTGCCAGCAGTAGAGAATCCGGAGCGAACACTGAAGCTTTCTTT; cdr3_aa: CASSRESGANTEAFF; v_call: TRBV6-5; clone_size: -; j_call: TRBJ1-1; d_call: -
cdr3_nt: TGTGCCAGCAGTTTCGCGACTAGCGGTTCCTCCTACAATGAGCAGTTCTTC; cdr3_aa: CASSFATSGSSYNEQFF; v_call: TRBV5-6; clone_size: -; j_call: TRBJ2-1; d_call: TRBD2
cdr3_nt: TGTGCCAGCAGATCTGACTCGCGTTCCTACGAGCAGTACTTC; cdr3_aa: CASRSDSRSYEQYF; v_call: TRBV2; clone_size: -; j_call: TRBJ2-7; d_call: -
cdr3_nt: TGTGCCAGCAGTTACTCAAATCGGGGGCGCGAAGCTTTCTTT; cdr3_aa: CASSYSNRGREAFF; v_call: TRBV6-5; clone_size: -; j_call: TRBJ1-1; d_call: -
cdr3_nt: TGTGCCAGCTCACCAGGACAGGGTAATGAAAAACTGTTTTTT; cdr3_aa: CASSPGQGNEKLFF; v_call: TRBV18; clone_size: -; j_call: TRBJ1-4; d_call: TRBD1
cdr3_nt: TGTGCCAGCAGGACGCACGAGGGACCTCTCCAAGAGACCCAGTACTTC; cdr3_aa: CASRTHEGPLQETQYF; v_call: TRBV28; clone_size: -; j_call: TRBJ2-5; d_call: -
cdr3_nt: TGTGCCAGCAGCGTCCCCACGGGGGGAGTGGAAACCGGGGAGCTGTTTTTT; cdr3_aa: CASSVPTGGVETGELFF; v_call: TRBV4-2; clone_size: -; j_call: TRBJ2-2; d_call: TRBD2
cdr3_nt: TGTGCCAGCAGTTTTAGCGGGATCGTCACCGGGGAGCTGTTTTTT; cdr3_aa: CASSFSGIVTGELFF; v_call: TRBV27; clone_size: -; j_call: TRBJ2-2; d_call: TRBD2
cdr3_nt: TGTGCCAGCAGTGGAGGGACAGTCAACAATGAGCAGTTCTTC; cdr3_aa: CASSGGTVNNEQFF; v_call: TRBV6-5; clone_size: -; j_call: TRBJ2-1; d_call: -
cdr3_nt: TGTGCCAGCAGCTTAGTCGGGAGTAACACCGGGGAGCTGTTTTTT; cdr3_aa: CASSLVGSNTGELFF; v_call: TRBV11-2; clone_size: -; j_call: TRBJ2-2; d_call: -
cdr3_nt: TGTGCCAGCAGCTCGATGGGAGGGGTGGCCAAAAACATTCAGTACTTC; cdr3_aa: CASSSMGGVAKNIQYF; v_call: TRBV11-2; clone_size: -; j_call: TRBJ2-4; d_call: TRBD2
cdr3_nt: TGCGCCAGCAGCCGCGTGGGACAGGGAGACACTGAAGCTTTCTTT; cdr3_aa: CASSRVGQGDTEAFF; v_call: TRBV4-1; clone_size: -; j_call: TRBJ1-1; d_call: TRBD1
cdr3_nt: TGTGCCAGTAGCAACCCCGCCTGGAACACTGAAGCTTTCTTT; cdr3_aa: CASSNPAWNTEAFF; v_call: TRBV19; clone_size: -; j_call: TRBJ1-1; d_call: -
cdr3_nt: TGTGCCAGCAGACCATCCGGGACAGGGGTTAACGAGCAGTACTTC; cdr3_aa: CASRPSGTGVNEQYF; v_call: TRBV25-1; clone_size: once; j_call: TRBJ2-7; d_call: TRBD1
cdr3_nt: TGTGCCAGCAGCTTAGAGCTGGATCAGCCCCAGCATTTT; cdr3_aa: CASSLELDQPQHF; v_call: TRBV7-9; clone_size: -; j_call: TRBJ1-5; d_call: -
cdr3_nt: TGTGCCAGCAGCTTACTCTCTAGCGGTAGCACAGATACGCAGTATTTT; cdr3_aa: CASSLLSSGSTDTQYF; v_call: TRBV7-9; clone_size: -; j_call: TRBJ2-3; d_call: TRBD2
cdr3_nt: TGTGCCAGCAGGGGGGGGCAGGGGAGAGTCAATGAGCAGTTCTTC; cdr3_aa: CASRGGQGRVNEQFF; v_call: TRBV6-1; clone_size: -; j_call: TRBJ2-1; d_call: -
cdr3_nt: TGCGCCAGCAGTGTCGACAGGGACACTGAAGCTTTCTTT; cdr3_aa: CASSVDRDTEAFF; v_call: TRBV10-1; clone_size: few; j_call: TRBJ1-1; d_call: TRBD1
cdr3_nt: TGTGCCAGCAGCCCGACCATAAACCCCGGGGAGCTGTTTTTT; cdr3_aa: CASSPTINPGELFF; v_call: TRBV7-2; clone_size: -; j_call: TRBJ2-2; d_call: -
cdr3_nt: TGTGCTAGTGGTTTGCCCTCCCCGGGGACAGACCGGCCCCAGCATTTT; cdr3_aa: CASGLPSPGTDRPQHF; v_call: TRBV12-5; clone_size: -; j_call: TRBJ1-5; d_call: TRBD1
cdr3_nt: TGTGCCAGCAGCCCCTTCTCGGGCCCGGCGGAGTACGAGCAGTACTTC; cdr3_aa: CASSPFSGPAEYEQYF; v_call: TRBV9; clone_size: -; j_call: TRBJ2-7; d_call: -
cdr3_nt: TGTGCCAGCAGTTATACGGAGGCGAGGGGCTACGAGCAGTACTTC; cdr3_aa: CASSYTEARGYEQYF; v_call: TRBV6-5; clone_size: -; j_call: TRBJ2-7; d_call: -
cdr3_nt: TGTGCCAGCTCACCGTACACAGGGTCCACCGGGGAGCTGTTTTTT; cdr3_aa: CASSPYTGSTGELFF; v_call: TRBV18; clone_size: -; j_call: TRBJ2-2; d_call: -
cdr3_nt: TGTGCCAGCAGTTTTATGGGGGCCGGGAATCAGCCCCAGCATTTT; cdr3_aa: CASSFMGAGNQPQHF; v_call: TRBV28; clone_size: -; j_call: TRBJ1-5; d_call: -
cdr3_nt: TGTGCCAGCAGTTTTGCGGGGACCCAGTACTTC; cdr3_aa: CASSFAGTQYF; v_call: TRBV28; clone_size: -; j_call: TRBJ2-5; d_call: -
cdr3_nt: TGTGCCAGCAGCTCTCGGGTTGTGGGGGCCGGGGAGCTGTTTTTT; cdr3_aa: CASSSRVVGAGELFF; v_call: TRBV13; clone_size: -; j_call: TRBJ2-2; d_call: -
cdr3_nt: TGTGCCAGCAGTGATTTGTGGACTTATGGCTACACCTTC; cdr3_aa: CASSDLWTYGYTF; v_call: TRBV25-1; clone_size: -; j_call: TRBJ1-2; d_call: -
cdr3_nt: TGTGCCACTAATAGCGGGAGGGTGATCGCCGGGGAGCTGTTTTTT; cdr3_aa: CATNSGRVIAGELFF; v_call: TRBV6-1; clone_size: -; j_call: TRBJ2-2; d_call: TRBD2
cdr3_nt: TGTGCCAGCAGCCGGAGCGGGATGTTCTCCTACGAGCAGTACTTC; cdr3_aa: CASSRSGMFSYEQYF; v_call: TRBV6-5; clone_size: -; j_call: TRBJ2-7; d_call: TRBD2
cdr3_nt: TGTGCCAGAAGCGAGACAAACAATATAAACAGGGTCCCGGGGATAGAGGAATACTCCTACGAGCAGTACTTC; cdr3_aa: CARSETNNINRVPGIEEYSYEQYF; v_call: TRBV5-3; clone_size: -; j_call: TRBJ2-7; d_call: -
cdr3_nt: TGTGCCACACAACCTAGCAATCAGCCCCAGCATTTT; cdr3_aa: CATQPSNQPQHF; v_call: TRBV28; clone_size: -; j_call: TRBJ1-5; d_call: -
cdr3_nt: TGTGCCAGCAGTGAAAACTCAGGGGGCTGGTACGAGCAGTACTTC; cdr3_aa: CASSENSGGWYEQYF; v_call: TRBV6-1; clone_size: -; j_call: TRBJ2-7; d_call: TRBD1
cdr3_nt: TGCGCCAGCCAGGAGGCGGCTCGGTGGGACACCGGGGAGCTGTTTTTT; cdr3_aa: CASQEAARWDTGELFF; v_call: TRBV4-1; clone_size: once; j_call: TRBJ2-2; d_call: -
cdr3_nt: TGTGCCAGCAGCCCCCGATTAAGTACTAGCACAGATACGCAGTATTTT; cdr3_aa: CASSPRLSTSTDTQYF; v_call: TRBV7-9; clone_size: -; j_call: TRBJ2-3; d_call: -
cdr3_nt: TGTGCCAGCAGTTTATGGGGACTAGCGGGAGTAGGGCAGTTCTTC; cdr3_aa: CASSLWGLAGVGQFF; v_call: TRBV28; clone_size: -; j_call: TRBJ2-1; d_call: TRBD2
cdr3_nt: TGCGCCAGCAGTGGCCTAGCGGGAATGAACAATGAGCAGTTCTTC; cdr3_aa: CASSGLAGMNNEQFF; v_call: TRBV10-2; clone_size: -; j_call: TRBJ2-1; d_call: TRBD2
cdr3_nt: TGTGCCAGCAGCTTAGCACCGGGACAGAGGTTTATAGCCAAAAACATTCAGTACTTC; cdr3_aa: CASSLAPGQRFIAKNIQYF; v_call: TRBV11-2; clone_size: -; j_call: TRBJ2-4; d_call: TRBD1
cdr3_nt: TGTGCCAGCAGGGTAACCTATTCAGGCTTTATGAACACTGAAGCTTTCTTT; cdr3_aa: CASRVTYSGFMNTEAFF; v_call: TRBV27; clone_size: -; j_call: TRBJ1-1; d_call: -
cdr3_nt: TGCGCCAGCAGGCCAGGATACCTTGGGGTCTACGAGCAGTACTTC; cdr3_aa: CASRPGYLGVYEQYF; v_call: TRBV5-1; clone_size: -; j_call: TRBJ2-7; d_call: -
cdr3_nt: TGTGCCAGACCGATGACGCGGGGGGGTTTCCATGAGCAGTTCTTC; cdr3_aa: CARPMTRGGFHEQFF; v_call: TRBV28; clone_size: once; j_call: TRBJ2-1; d_call: TRBD2
cdr3_nt: TGTGCCAGCAGTTCCGGAGGATCACTGTCGGGAAACACCATATATTTT; cdr3_aa: CASSSGGSLSGNTIYF; v_call: TRBV28; clone_size: -; j_call: TRBJ1-3; d_call: -
cdr3_nt: TGTGCCAGCAGCAAGGATTCTGGGGCCAACGTCCTGACTTTC; cdr3_aa: CASSKDSGANVLTF; v_call: TRBV5-4; clone_size: -; j_call: TRBJ2-6; d_call: -
cdr3_nt: TGTGCCAGCAGCGTAGTGCGGTATGGCTACACCTTC; cdr3_aa: CASSVVRYGYTF; v_call: TRBV9; clone_size: -; j_call: TRBJ1-2; d_call: -
cdr3_nt: TGTGCCAGCAGTTTTAGTCAGGGACTAGCGGGACACAATGAGCAGTTCTTC; cdr3_aa: CASSFSQGLAGHNEQFF; v_call: TRBV27; clone_size: -; j_call: TRBJ2-1; d_call: TRBD2
cdr3_nt: TGTGCCAGCTCACCACAGGGACAGGGACAAGAGACCCAGTACTTC; cdr3_aa: CASSPQGQGQETQYF; v_call: TRBV18; clone_size: -; j_call: TRBJ2-5; d_call: TRBD1
cdr3_nt: TGTGCCAGCAGCCAAGCCGGGAGCATCCCCCCGGAGACCCAGTACTTC; cdr3_aa: CASSQAGSIPPETQYF; v_call: TRBV4-2; clone_size: -; j_call: TRBJ2-5; d_call: -
cdr3_nt: TGTGCCAGCTCACCAGAGCGGGGCGCTTCGGGGGGCTACACCTTC; cdr3_aa: CASSPERGASGGYTF; v_call: TRBV18; clone_size: -; j_call: TRBJ1-2; d_call: -
cdr3_nt: TGTGCCAGCAGCCTAACCGGCCTAAAGGCCTACGAGCAGTACTTC; cdr3_aa: CASSLTGLKAYEQYF; v_call: TRBV11-2; clone_size: -; j_call: TRBJ2-7; d_call: -
cdr3_nt: TGCGCCAGCAGCCCCTGGGAGGCAGGAGAATACGAGCAGTACTTC; cdr3_aa: CASSPWEAGEYEQYF; v_call: TRBV5-1; clone_size: once; j_call: TRBJ2-7; d_call: -
cdr3_nt: TGTGCCAGCAGCTTGGTTCTGACAGGGGGCAGGAACACTGAAGCTTTCTTT; cdr3_aa: CASSLVLTGGRNTEAFF; v_call: TRBV5-5; clone_size: -; j_call: TRBJ1-1; d_call: TRBD1
cdr3_nt: TGTGCCAGCAGCTTGGTCGGGCACTACAATGAGCAGTTCTTC; cdr3_aa: CASSLVGHYNEQFF; v_call: TRBV5-4; clone_size: -; j_call: TRBJ2-1; d_call: -
cdr3_nt: TGTGCCAGCAGCGCCGGACTAGCGGGAGTTTCCGAGCAGTACTTC; cdr3_aa: CASSAGLAGVSEQYF; v_call: TRBV7-2; clone_size: -; j_call: TRBJ2-7; d_call: TRBD2
cdr3_nt: TGTGCCAGCAGTGAGTCCACTGAAGCTTTCTTT; cdr3_aa: CASSESTEAFF; v_call: TRBV6-6; clone_size: -; j_call: TRBJ1-1; d_call: -
cdr3_nt: TGTGCCAGCAGCTTGATGGCAGGGGGCCCTTACGAGCAGTACTTC; cdr3_aa: CASSLMAGGPYEQYF; v_call: TRBV5-5; clone_size: -; j_call: TRBJ2-7; d_call: TRBD1
cdr3_nt: TGCGCCAGCAGCCCACTAGCGGGAGTTGAGGGGGATGAGCAGTTCTTC; cdr3_aa: CASSPLAGVEGDEQFF; v_call: TRBV5-1; clone_size: -; j_call: TRBJ2-1; d_call: TRBD2